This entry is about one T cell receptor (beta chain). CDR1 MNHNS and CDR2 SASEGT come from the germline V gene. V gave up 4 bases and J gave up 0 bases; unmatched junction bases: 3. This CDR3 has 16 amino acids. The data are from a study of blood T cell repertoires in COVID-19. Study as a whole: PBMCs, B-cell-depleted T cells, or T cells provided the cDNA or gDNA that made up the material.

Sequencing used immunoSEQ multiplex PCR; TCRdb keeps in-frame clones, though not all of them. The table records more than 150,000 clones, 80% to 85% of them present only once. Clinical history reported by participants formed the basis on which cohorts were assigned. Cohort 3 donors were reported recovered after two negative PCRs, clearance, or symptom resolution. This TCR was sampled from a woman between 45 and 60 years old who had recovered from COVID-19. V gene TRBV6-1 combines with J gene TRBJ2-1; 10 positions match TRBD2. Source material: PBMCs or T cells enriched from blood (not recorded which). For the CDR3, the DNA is TGTGCCAGCAGTGGAGCGGGAGGGTTCTCCTACAATGAGCAGTTCTTC. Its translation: CASSGAGGFSYNEQFF.